Reported below is one TCR beta chain. Per the original methods: Amplification of reference gene primers was used by the study to estimate nucleated cell counts. The method was immunoSEQ multiplex PCR; TCRdb's version includes in-frame clones alone and lacks a portion of them. Clone size and the V and J calls come from that table; the DNA yielded D and trimming. Of around 300,000 clones listed, 85% were seen once; the top ten hold more than 6%. The data originate from a study of blood T cell repertoires in COVID-19. Study at large: The United States, Italy and Spain supplied acute and convalescent COVID-19 samples.

The V gene's germline CDR1 is MDHEN and CDR2 SYDVKM. The CDR3 totals 15 residues. With 5 bases removed from V and 2 bases from J, the gap between germline ends came to 14 bases. The source material was peripheral blood. V and J are TRBV28 and TRBJ2-3; a weak D match, TRBD2 (6 bases). This clonotype was sampled from a human donor in a cohort sampled during active COVID-19. The CDR3 sequence is CASSPPGVHTDTQYF. The CDR3 DNA follows: TGTGCCAGCAGTCCCCCGGGGGTTCACACAGATACGCAGTATTTT.